The 4 T cell receptor beta chains reported below all come from one sample, sequenced in a study of blood T cell repertoires in COVID-19. TCRdb's table, derived via immunoSEQ multiplex PCR, lists solely in-frame clones and lacks some. The table lists about 370,000 clones, about 90% of them singletons. The sequenced material came from peripheral blood. The receptors stem from a woman in her thirties with COVID-19, enrolled during active disease.

J is TRBJ2-1 and V is TRBV19, with D perhaps TRBD2 (5 bases). CDR3 length: 13 amino acids. Trimming shortened V by 6 bases and J by 6 bases, and 12 bases separated the two germline ends. Germline CDR1 LNHDA, CDR2 SQIVND (reference sequence). CDR3 DNA: TGTGCCAGTAGCGACGGACTTCTCAATGAGCAGTTCTTC. As protein: CASSDGLLNEQFF.

The J gene is TRBJ1-2, the V gene TRBV29-1, with 7 bases matching TRBD1. Germline V gene lookup returns CDR1 SQVTM and CDR2 ANQGSEA. CDR3 length: 12 residues. The V segment lost 3 bases and the J segment 5 bases; nucleotides outside the gene matches: 3. CDR3 coding DNA: TGCAGCGTTGACAGGGGGGAGTATGGCTACACCTTC. It translates to CSVDRGEYGYTF.

V and J are TRBV9 and TRBJ1-5, with D perhaps matching TRBD1 (6 bases). Germline V CDR1 and CDR2: SGDLS, YYNGEE. This CDR3 contains 14 residues. V was clipped by 3 bases and J by 3 bases, with 10 bases between them. The CDR3 reads CASSAGQTNQPQHF. The CDR3 nucleotides are TGTGCCAGCAGCGCCGGACAGACCAATCAGCCCCAGCATTTT.

The table lists this clone with a count of one. The genes are TRBV7-2 and TRBJ1-4, with 11 positions matching TRBD1. Germline V gene data show CDR1 as SGHTA and CDR2 as FQGNSA. The V and J ends lost 6 bases and 4 bases, in that order; junction bases with no gene match: 7. The CDR3 spans 16 residues. The CDR3 loop reads CASSPGTGGLNEKLFF. The CDR3 region has the DNA TGTGCCAGCAGTCCCGGGACAGGGGGACTTAATGAAAAACTGTTTTTT. The variable domain in full, completed from reference TRBV7-2 and TRBJ1-4, reads GAGVSQSPSNKVTEKGKDVELRCDPISGHTALYWYRQSLGQGLEFLIYFQGNSAPDKSGLPSDRFSAERTGGSVSTLTIQRTQQEDSAVYLCASSPGTGGLNEKLFFGSGTQLSVL.